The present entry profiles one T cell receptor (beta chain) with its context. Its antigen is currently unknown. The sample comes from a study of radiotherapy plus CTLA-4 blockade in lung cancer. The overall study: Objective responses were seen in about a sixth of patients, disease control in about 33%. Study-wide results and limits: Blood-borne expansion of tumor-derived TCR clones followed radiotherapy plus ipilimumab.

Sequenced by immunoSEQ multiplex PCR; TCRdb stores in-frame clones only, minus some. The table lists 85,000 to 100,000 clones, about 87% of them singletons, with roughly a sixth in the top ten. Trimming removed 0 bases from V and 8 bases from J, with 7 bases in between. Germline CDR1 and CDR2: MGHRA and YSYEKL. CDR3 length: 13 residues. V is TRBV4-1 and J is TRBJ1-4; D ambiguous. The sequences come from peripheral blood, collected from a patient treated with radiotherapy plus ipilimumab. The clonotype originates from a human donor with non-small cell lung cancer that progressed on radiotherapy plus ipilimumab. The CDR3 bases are TGCGCCAGCAGCCAAGATCGGCTCGAAAAACTGTTTTTT. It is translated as CASSQDRLEKLFF.